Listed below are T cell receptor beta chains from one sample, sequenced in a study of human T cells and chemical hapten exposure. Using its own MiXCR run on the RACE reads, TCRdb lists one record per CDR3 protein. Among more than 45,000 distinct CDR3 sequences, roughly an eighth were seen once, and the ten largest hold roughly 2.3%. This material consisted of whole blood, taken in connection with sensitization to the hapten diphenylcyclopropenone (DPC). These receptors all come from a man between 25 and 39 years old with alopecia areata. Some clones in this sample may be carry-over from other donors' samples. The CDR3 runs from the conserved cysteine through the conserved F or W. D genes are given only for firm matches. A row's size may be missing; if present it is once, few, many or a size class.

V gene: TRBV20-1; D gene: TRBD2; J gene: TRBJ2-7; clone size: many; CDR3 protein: CSAKGTSGFPEQYF; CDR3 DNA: TGCAGTGCTAAAGGGACTAGCGGTTTCCCCGAGCAGTACTTC
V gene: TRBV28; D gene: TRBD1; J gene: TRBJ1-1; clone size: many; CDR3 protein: CASRLQRGDRLFGAFF; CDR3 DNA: TGTGCCAGCAGGCTCCAGAGGGGGGACAGACTCTTTGGGGCTTTCTTT
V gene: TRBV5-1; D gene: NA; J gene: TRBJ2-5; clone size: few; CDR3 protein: CASSLAQPNQETQYF; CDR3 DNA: TGCGCCAGCAGCTTGGCCCAGCCCAACCAAGAGACCCAGTACTTC
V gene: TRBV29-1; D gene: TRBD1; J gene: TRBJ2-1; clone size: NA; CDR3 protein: CSVEDHRAGGRNEQFF; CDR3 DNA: TGCAGCGTTGAAGATCACCGGGCAGGGGGTCGCAATGAGCAGTTCTTC
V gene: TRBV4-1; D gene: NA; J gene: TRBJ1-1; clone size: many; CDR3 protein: CASSQDYIGGPGNTEAFF; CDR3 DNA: TGCGCCAGCAGCCAAGATTATATCGGGGGGCCAGGGAACACTGAAGCTTTCTTT
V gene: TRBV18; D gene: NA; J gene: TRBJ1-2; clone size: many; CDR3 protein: CASSPQDSQYGYTF; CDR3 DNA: TGTGCCAGCTCACCACAGGACAGCCAATATGGCTACACCTTC
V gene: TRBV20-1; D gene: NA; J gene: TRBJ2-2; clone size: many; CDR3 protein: CSALWAGELFF; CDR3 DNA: TGCAGTGCTTTATGGGCCGGGGAGCTGTTTTTT
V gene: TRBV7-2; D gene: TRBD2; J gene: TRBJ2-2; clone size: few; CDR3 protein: CASIRRGARAGELFF; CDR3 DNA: TGTGCCAGCATCCGGCGGGGGGCCAGGGCCGGGGAGCTGTTTTTT
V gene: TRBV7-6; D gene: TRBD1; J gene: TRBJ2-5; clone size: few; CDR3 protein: CASSYNRGAQETQYF; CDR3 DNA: TGTGCCAGCAGCTATAACAGGGGTGCCCAAGAGACCCAGTACTTC
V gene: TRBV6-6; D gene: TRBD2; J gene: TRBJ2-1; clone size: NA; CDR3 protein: CATGGELLIYNEQFF; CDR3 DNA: TGTGCCACGGGGGGGGAACTCCTAATATACAATGAGCAGTTCTTC
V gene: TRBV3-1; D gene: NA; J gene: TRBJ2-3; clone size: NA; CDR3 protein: CASSQVGRGRTDTQYF; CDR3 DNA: TGTGCCAGCAGCCAAGTGGGTCGGGGACGCACAGATACGCAGTATTTT
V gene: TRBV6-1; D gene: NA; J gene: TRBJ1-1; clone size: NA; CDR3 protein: CASNYQRGSPMNTEAFF; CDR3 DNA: TGTGCCAGCAACTATCAGCGGGGCAGCCCTATGAACACTGAAGCTTTCTTT
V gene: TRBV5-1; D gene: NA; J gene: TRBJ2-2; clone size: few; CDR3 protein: CASSLYRQDTGELFF; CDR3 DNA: TGCGCCAGCAGCTTGTATAGGCAGGACACCGGGGAGCTGTTTTTT
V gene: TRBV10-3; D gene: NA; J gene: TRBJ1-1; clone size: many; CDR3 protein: CAISDPAGALNTEAFF; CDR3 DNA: TGTGCCATCAGTGACCCAGCGGGGGCTTTGAACACTGAAGCTTTCTTT
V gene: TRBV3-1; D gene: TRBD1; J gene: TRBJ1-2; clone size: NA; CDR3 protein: CASSQPGRTGEGYTF; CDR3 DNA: TGTGCCAGCAGCCAACCTGGAAGGACAGGGGAAGGCTACACCTTC
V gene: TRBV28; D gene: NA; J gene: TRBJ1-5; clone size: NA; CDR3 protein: CASSLISQPQHF; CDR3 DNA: TGTGCCAGCAGCCTAATAAGTCAGCCCCAGCATTTT
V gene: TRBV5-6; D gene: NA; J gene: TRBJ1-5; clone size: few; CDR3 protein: CASSRAGPWANQPQHF; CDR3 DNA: TGTGCCAGCAGCCGGGCGGGCCCCTGGGCCAATCAGCCCCAGCATTTT
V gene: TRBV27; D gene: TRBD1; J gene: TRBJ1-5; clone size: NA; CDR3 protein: CASSSLQGAHSNQPQHF; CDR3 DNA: TGTGCCAGCAGTTCATTACAGGGGGCCCATAGCAATCAGCCCCAGCATTTT
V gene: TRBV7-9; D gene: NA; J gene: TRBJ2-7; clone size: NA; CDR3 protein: CASCHGWTEVHEQYF; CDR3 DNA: TGTGCCAGCTGTCACGGGTGGACCGAGGTCCACGAGCAGTACTTC
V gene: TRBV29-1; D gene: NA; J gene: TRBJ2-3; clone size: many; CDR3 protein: CSVVGVEDTQYF; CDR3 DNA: TGCAGCGTTGTGGGGGTTGAAGATACGCAGTATTTT
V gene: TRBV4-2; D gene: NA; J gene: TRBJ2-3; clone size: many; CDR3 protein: CASSQTEGIPQTQYF; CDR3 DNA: TGTGCCAGCAGCCAAACCGAGGGAATTCCCCAGACGCAGTATTTT
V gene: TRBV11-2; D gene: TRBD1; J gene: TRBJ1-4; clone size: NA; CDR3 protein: CASRQGSATNEKLFF; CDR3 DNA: TGTGCCAGCCGACAGGGGTCGGCAACTAATGAAAAACTGTTTTTT
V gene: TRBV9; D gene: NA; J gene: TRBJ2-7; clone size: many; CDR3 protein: CASRWEHF; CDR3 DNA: TGTGCCAGCAGATGGGAGCACTTC
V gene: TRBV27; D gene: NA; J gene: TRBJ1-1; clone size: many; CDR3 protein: CASSFFPTGVIVCSNTEAFF; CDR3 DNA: TGTGCCAGCAGTTTCTTCCCGACAGGAGTGATTGTGTGCTCAAACACTGAAGCTTTCTTT
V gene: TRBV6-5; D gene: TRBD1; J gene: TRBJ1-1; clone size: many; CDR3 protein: CASSWTGGGEAFF; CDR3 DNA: TGTGCCAGCAGCTGGACAGGGGGCGGAGAAGCTTTCTTT
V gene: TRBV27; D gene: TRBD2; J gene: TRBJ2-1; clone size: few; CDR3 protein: CASSAGLAGASSYNEQFF; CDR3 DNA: TGTGCCAGCAGTGCGGGACTAGCGGGTGCGAGCTCCTACAATGAGCAGTTCTTC
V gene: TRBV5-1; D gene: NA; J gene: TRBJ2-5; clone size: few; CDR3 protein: CASSLALQETQYF; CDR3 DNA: TGCGCCAGCAGCTTGGCCCTCCAAGAGACCCAGTACTTC
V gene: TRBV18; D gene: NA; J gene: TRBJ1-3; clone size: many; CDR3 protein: CASSLAESSGNTIYF; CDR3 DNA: TGTGCCAGCTCACTTGCAGAAAGCTCTGGAAACACCATATATTTT